This T cell receptor (beta chain) was sequenced during a study of shared clonotypes between healthy human individuals. The protocol was immunoSEQ multiplex PCR, while the TCRdb copy is restricted to in-frame clones and leaves out a portion. In the table there are around 1.1 million clones, roughly 77% of which are singletons. The sequencing sample was made of memory CD4+ T cells from PBMCs. Documented subset: CD45RA-negative fraction. This receptor was obtained from a man aged 18 to 30 in good health. Some clones in this sample may be carry-over from other donors' samples.

CDR3 in amino acids: CASSEGQGIAKNIQYF. Here the CDR3 DNA reads TGTGCCAGCAGCGAAGGACAGGGGATAGCCAAAAACATTCAGTACTTC. This chain connects TRBV7-8 to TRBJ2-4, with TRBD1 matching 9 bases. Unmatched junction bases numbered 5, after V lost 5 bases and J lost 0 bases. Per germline, CDR1 SGHVS and CDR2 FQNEAQ. CDR3 length: 16 amino acids.